A selection of T cell receptor beta chains follows, all from one sample in a study of blood T cells in healthy people across ages. TCRdb reprocessed the 5' RACE reads with MiXCR, giving one entry per CDR3 protein. The repertoire has fewer than 2,000,000 distinct CDR3 sequences, 34% of them found once; the top ten carry about 11%. The sequencing input was blood. The receptor source for this set is a woman younger than 45 in good health. CDR3s include the opening cysteine and the closing phenylalanine or tryptophan. The D gene is left open where the match is weak. Clone size is shown for a subset of rows, as once, few, many or a class of expanded clone.

v_call,d_call,clone_size,j_call,cdr3_nt,cdr3_aa
TRBV28,NA,few,TRBJ2-5,TGTGCCAGCAGTTCGAGACAGCATCAAGAGACCCAGTACTTC,CASSSRQHQETQYF
TRBV12-3/TRBV12-4,TRBD1,NA,TRBJ1-2,TGTGCCAGCAGTTTCCGGGACAGGGGCGAAGGCTACACCTTC,CASSFRDRGEGYTF
TRBV5-1,TRBD1,NA,TRBJ2-7,TGCGCCAGCAGCTTGGGGGACAGGGTGAGAGAGCAGTACTTC,CASSLGDRVREQYF
TRBV7-2,NA,NA,TRBJ1-1,TGTGCCAGCAGCTTAGGGGGACGGGGGGAAGCTTTCTTT,CASSLGGRGEAFF
TRBV20-1,TRBD2,NA,TRBJ2-3,TGCAGTGCTAGAGTACCGACTAGCGGGAGAACAGATACGCAGTATTTT,CSARVPTSGRTDTQYF
TRBV7-3,NA,NA,TRBJ2-1,TGTGCAGTTCTGGGGAGCTCCTACAATGAGCAGTTCTTC,CAVLGSSYNEQFF
TRBV6-5,NA,NA,TRBJ2-5,TGTGCCAGCAGTTACGCCCACCGGGGTCTCCAAGAGACCCAGTACTTC,CASSYAHRGLQETQYF
TRBV6-5,TRBD1,NA,TRBJ2-5,TGTGCCAGCAGCAGGGGGACGGATGGGCGAGAGACCCAGTACTTC,CASSRGTDGRETQYF
TRBV30,NA,few,TRBJ2-1,TGTGCCTGGCTAGCGAATCAAGAGACCCAGTTCTTC,CAWLANQETQFF
TRBV6-6,TRBD1,NA,TRBJ2-7,TGTGCCAGCCGCCGGGACAGGACCTACGAGCAGTACTTC,CASRRDRTYEQYF
TRBV20-1,TRBD2,few,TRBJ2-1,TGCAGTGCTGGAGTTGTCGGTGTCCGCGGGAGGCGGAGCAATGAGCAGTTCTTC,CSAGVVGVRGRRSNEQFF
TRBV21-1,NA,once,TRBJ2-3,TGTGCCAGCAGTCCCGGGGGGGACAGACCCACAGATACGCAGTATTTT,CASSPGGDRPTDTQYF
TRBV29-1,NA,many,TRBJ2-7,TGCAGCGTCACCGGGACGGGCAACGAGCAGTACTTC,CSVTGTGNEQYF
TRBV5-4,TRBD2,few,TRBJ2-1,TGTGCCAGCAGCTCAGAGGGACTAGGAGAGCAGTTCTTC,CASSSEGLGEQFF
TRBV11-2,TRBD2,NA,TRBJ2-1,TGTGCCAGCAGCTTAGGAGTGGGGCTAGCGGGGGGGTACAATGAGCAGTTCTTC,CASSLGVGLAGGYNEQFF
TRBV10-3,TRBD1,few,TRBJ2-7,TGTGCCGCAGGACAGGGGAACTACGAGCAGTACTTC,CAAGQGNYEQYF
TRBV25-1,NA,NA,TRBJ2-5,TGTGCCAGCAGTGAAGTTAAAGAGACCCAGTACTTC,CASSEVKETQYF
TRBV5-1,NA,NA,TRBJ2-5,TGCGCCAGCAGCTTTGGGAAACAAGAGACCCAGTACTTC,CASSFGKQETQYF
TRBV9,TRBD1,many,TRBJ1-1,TGTGCCAGCAGCGCAAACTACAGGGGCACTGAAGCTTTCTTT,CASSANYRGTEAFF
TRBV20-1,NA,NA,TRBJ2-7,TGCAGTTCCCAGAGGACCTCCTACGAGCAGTACTTC,CSSQRTSYEQYF
TRBV10-3,NA,many,TRBJ2-3,TGTGCCATCAGTGAGTCGGGGGCCGCGGGTGTAGATACGCAGTATTTT,CAISESGAAGVDTQYF
TRBV25-1,NA,few,TRBJ2-1,TGTGCCAGCTACGACACGGACAATGAGCAGTTCTTC,CASYDTDNEQFF
TRBV28,NA,few,TRBJ2-5,TGTGCCAGCAGTTTAGTGGACCAACTAGAAGAGTCCCAGTACTTC,CASSLVDQLEESQYF
TRBV29-1,NA,NA,TRBJ1-2,TGCAGCGTTGCTGTCGTCTATGGCTACACCTTC,CSVAVVYGYTF
TRBV3-1,NA,NA,TRBJ2-3,TGTGCCAGCACAGAAGCGGGCTATAGCACAGATACGCAGTATTTT,CASTEAGYSTDTQYF
TRBV15,NA,NA,TRBJ2-5,TGTGCCACCAGCAGAGATTGGCCGGGCCTTTCCGGGCAGACCCAGTACTTC,CATSRDWPGLSGQTQYF
TRBV6-4,NA,few,TRBJ2-1,TGTGCCAGCAGTGATCTCCAGGGAGATGAGCAGTTCTTC,CASSDLQGDEQFF
TRBV3-1,TRBD1,once,TRBJ1-1,TGTGCCAGCAGCCAAGAATACAGGGGGCGCGTCCCTGAAGCTTTCTTT,CASSQEYRGRVPEAFF
TRBV5-1,TRBD1,few,TRBJ2-1,TGCGCCAGCAAACAGGGACAGGGGGCTGTTAGTGAGCAGTTCTTC,CASKQGQGAVSEQFF
TRBV6-1,NA,NA,TRBJ2-5,TGTGCCAGCAGTGAGCAATGGGTCTATCAAGAGACCCAGTACTTC,CASSEQWVYQETQYF
TRBV29-1,TRBD2,few,TRBJ2-1,TGCAGCGTTGAAGAGTATAGCGGGGGTTCCTACAATGAGCAGTTCTTC,CSVEEYSGGSYNEQFF
TRBV20-1,NA,NA,TRBJ1-2,TGCAGTGCTAGGATTCTACAGGGTAGGGGCTACACCTTC,CSARILQGRGYTF
TRBV20-1,TRBD1,NA,TRBJ1-6,TGCAGTGCTAGGGGGGACAGCTCACGGAATTCACCCCTCCACTTT,CSARGDSSRNSPLHF
TRBV9,NA,NA,TRBJ1-4,TGTGCCAGCAGCGTAGCAGGAAAAGGAGGTGAAAAACTGTTTTTT,CASSVAGKGGEKLFF
TRBV2,NA,once,TRBJ1-1,TGTGCCAGCAGTCCTGACCTACATGAAGCTTTCTTT,CASSPDLHEAFF
TRBV20-1,NA,NA,TRBJ2-7,TGCAGTGCTAGAGATCCGAGGGGCGACGAGCAGTACTTC,CSARDPRGDEQYF
TRBV6-5,TRBD1,NA,TRBJ2-1,TGTGCCAGCAGTGCGGGACAGGGCTTATACAATGAGCAGTTCTTC,CASSAGQGLYNEQFF
TRBV7-8,NA,NA,TRBJ1-2,TGTGCCAGCAGCTTTTTTCGATCGGGGGAGAATAATGGCTACACCTTC,CASSFFRSGENNGYTF
TRBV25-1,NA,NA,TRBJ2-5,TGTGCCAGCAGTGAATTGGGGCGGGACGCCCGGGAGACCCAGTACTTC,CASSELGRDARETQYF
TRBV7-2,TRBD1,few,TRBJ1-2,TGTGCCAGCAGCTTAGGGACAGGGGATGGTGGCTACACCTTC,CASSLGTGDGGYTF